This T cell receptor beta chain was identified during a study of blood T cells in healthy people across ages. With a J-beta primer mix and a sample-barcoded 5' primer, a second PCR ran about 6 to 11 cycles. TCRdb reanalysed the 5' RACE reads using MiXCR and keeps one entry per CDR3 protein. The sample holds fewer than 800,000 distinct CDR3 sequences; 45% to 50% are singletons and the top ten take roughly 34%. Study-wide findings and caveats: There were more naive CD4+ cells and higher diversity in long-lived donors than in aged donors.

This clonotype was seen a handful of times. Its antigen is currently unknown. The length of the CDR3 is 17 residues. Germline CDR1 is SNHLY and CDR2 is FYNNEI. Trimming stripped 0 bases from V and 0 bases from J, with 11 bases between. PBMCs, at least 6 million per sample, were isolated. This TCR came from a woman aged 55-75 years in good health. V and J are TRBV2 and TRBJ1-4; D call uncertain. The sequencing input was blood. CDR3 in amino acids: CASSEARNRATNEKLFF. The CDR3 DNA reads TGTGCCAGCAGTGAAGCCCGGAACAGAGCAACTAATGAAAAACTGTTTTTT.